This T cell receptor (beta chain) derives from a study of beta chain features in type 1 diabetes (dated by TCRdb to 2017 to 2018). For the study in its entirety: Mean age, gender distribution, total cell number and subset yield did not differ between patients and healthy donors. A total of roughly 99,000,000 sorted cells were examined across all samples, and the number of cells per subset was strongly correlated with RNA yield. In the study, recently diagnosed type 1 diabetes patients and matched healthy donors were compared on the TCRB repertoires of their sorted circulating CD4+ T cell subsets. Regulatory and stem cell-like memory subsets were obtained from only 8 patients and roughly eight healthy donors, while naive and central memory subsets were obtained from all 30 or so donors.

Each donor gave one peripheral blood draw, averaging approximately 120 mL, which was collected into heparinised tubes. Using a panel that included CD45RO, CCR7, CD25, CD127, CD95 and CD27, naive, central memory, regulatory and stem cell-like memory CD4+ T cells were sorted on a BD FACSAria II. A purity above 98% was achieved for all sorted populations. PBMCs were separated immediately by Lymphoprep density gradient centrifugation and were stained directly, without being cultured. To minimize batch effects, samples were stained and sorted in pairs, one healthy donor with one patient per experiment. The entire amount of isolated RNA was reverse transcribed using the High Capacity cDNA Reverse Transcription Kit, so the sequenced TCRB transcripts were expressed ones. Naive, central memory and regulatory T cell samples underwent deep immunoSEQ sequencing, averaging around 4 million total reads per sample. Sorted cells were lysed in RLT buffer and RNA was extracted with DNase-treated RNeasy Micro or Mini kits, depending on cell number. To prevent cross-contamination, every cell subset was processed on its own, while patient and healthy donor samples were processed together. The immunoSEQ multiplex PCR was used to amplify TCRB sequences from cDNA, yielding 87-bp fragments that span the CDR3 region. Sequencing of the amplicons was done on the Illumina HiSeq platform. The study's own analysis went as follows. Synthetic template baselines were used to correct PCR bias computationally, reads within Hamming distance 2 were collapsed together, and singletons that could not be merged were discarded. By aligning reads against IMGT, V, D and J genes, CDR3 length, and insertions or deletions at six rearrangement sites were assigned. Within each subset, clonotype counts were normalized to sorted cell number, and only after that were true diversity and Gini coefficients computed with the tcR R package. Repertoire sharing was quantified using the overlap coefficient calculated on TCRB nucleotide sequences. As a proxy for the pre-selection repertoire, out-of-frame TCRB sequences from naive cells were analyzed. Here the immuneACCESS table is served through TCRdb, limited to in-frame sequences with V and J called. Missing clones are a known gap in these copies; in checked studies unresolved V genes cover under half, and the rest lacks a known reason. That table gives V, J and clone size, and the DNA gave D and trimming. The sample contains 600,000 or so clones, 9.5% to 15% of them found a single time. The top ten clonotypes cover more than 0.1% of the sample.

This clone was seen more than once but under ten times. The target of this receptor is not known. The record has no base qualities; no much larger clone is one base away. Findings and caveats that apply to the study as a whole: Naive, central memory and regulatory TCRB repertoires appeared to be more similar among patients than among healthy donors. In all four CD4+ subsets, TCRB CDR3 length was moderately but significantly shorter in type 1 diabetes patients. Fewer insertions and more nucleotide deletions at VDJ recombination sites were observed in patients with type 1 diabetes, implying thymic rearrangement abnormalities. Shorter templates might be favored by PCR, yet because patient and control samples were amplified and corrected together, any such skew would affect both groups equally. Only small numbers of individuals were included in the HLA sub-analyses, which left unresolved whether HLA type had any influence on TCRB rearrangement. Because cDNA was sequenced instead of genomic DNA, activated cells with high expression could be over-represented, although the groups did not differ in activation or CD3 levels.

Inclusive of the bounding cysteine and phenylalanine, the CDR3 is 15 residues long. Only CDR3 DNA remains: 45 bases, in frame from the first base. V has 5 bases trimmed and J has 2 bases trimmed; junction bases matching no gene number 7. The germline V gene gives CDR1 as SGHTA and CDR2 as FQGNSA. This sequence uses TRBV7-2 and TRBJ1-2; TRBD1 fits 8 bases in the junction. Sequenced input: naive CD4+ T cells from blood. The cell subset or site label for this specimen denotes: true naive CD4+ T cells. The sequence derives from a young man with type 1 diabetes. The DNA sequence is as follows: TGTGCCAGCAGCACCTCGCCAGGGGGCAACTATGGCTACACCTTC. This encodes CASSTSPGGNYGYTF.